This TCR beta chain was sequenced during a study of Ad26.COV2.S vaccination and SARS-CoV-2 variants (dated by TCRdb to the early 2020s). A note on the overall study: Vaccine-arm donors were drawn from COV1001, a multicentre, randomized, double-blind, placebo-controlled phase I-IIa trial of Ad26.COV2.S in healthy adults. Ad26.COV2.S was administered intramuscularly at 5 x 10^10 or 1 x 10^11 viral particles, either as a single shot or as two shots given 56 days apart. TCRbeta repertoire sequencing served as the tool for gauging how specific and how broad the SARS-CoV-2-reactive T cell receptors were following Ad26.COV2.S vaccination. A total of approximately 32 samples were included in the TCR-sequenced set, comprising around 20 Ad26.COV2.S vaccine recipients, 5 placebo recipients and 8 SARS-CoV-2 convalescent individuals. Trial participants were randomized into five groups of five: low-dose or high-dose Ad26.COV2.S given once or twice, or placebo on both occasions. Investigators did not know the trial group allocation while performing experiments and assessing outcomes. The research as a whole found: The authors noted that the TCR breadth and depth analyses may have underestimated total T cell responses. After vaccination, spike-specific CD8+ and CD4+ T cell responses were reported to show substantial breadth. Comparing responses between vaccine doses or regimens was not something the study was powered to do. Ad26.COV2.S recipients had higher spike-specific TCR breadth than placebo recipients (P = 0.0014). Non-spike TCR breadth was comparable between vaccine and placebo recipients, consistent with the vaccine containing only spike.

The immunoSEQ Assay was used to sequence TCRbeta CDR3 regions. After extraction, genomic DNA underwent amplification by bias-controlled multiplex PCR, followed by high-throughput sequencing. The study's processing was this. To quantify the absolute abundance of each unique TCRbeta CDR3 region, sequences were collapsed and filtered. T cell fraction was estimated by normalizing TCRbeta template counts to usable DNA, which was measured by amplifying reference genes present in all nucleated cells. Repertoire TCRs were annotated as SARS-CoV-2-specific by exact matching of V gene, CDR3 amino acid sequence and J gene to a known reactive TCR set. The reference SARS-CoV-2 TCR set came from MIRA and was filtered for enrichment in COVID-19-positive ImmuneCODE repertoires, removing public or cross-reactive TCRs. Using the MIRA antigens, annotated TCRs were further analysed by specific ORF or by position within an ORF. Depth was the summed frequency of annotated unique rearrangements, while breadth was defined as annotated unique rearrangements over total unique productive rearrangements. Two-sided Wilcoxon rank-sum tests were applied when comparing TCR breadth between groups. TCRdb provides this immuneACCESS table in a form limited to in-frame rearrangements. Some clones are lacking; in checked studies, under half of them reflect an unresolved V gene, and why the rest are absent is not known. The D gene and trimming were derived from the DNA, and the V and J assignments and clone size from that table. Present in this sample are some 450,000 clones, less than 95% of which were seen just once. About 4.5% of the sample comes from the top ten.

From the cysteine up to the phenylalanine, the CDR3 has a length of 16 residues. The kept DNA is CDR3 alone, 48 bases in frame from the first base. From a lookup of the germline V gene (reference sequence), CDR1 and CDR2 are SGHNT and YYREEE. V gives up 4 bases and J gives up 7 bases, and the segment between their germline ends measures 20 bases. The sample's treatment or condition, from its label and the paper: around 19 received Ad26.COV2.S at low or high dose, single or two shots; 5 received placebo; per-sample allocation not given. Repertoires of vaccine and placebo recipients were sequenced from samples collected on day 63 after the first injection. Between 29 July and 7 August 2020, Cohort 1b enrolled 20 to 30 adults aged 18-55 years at one site in Boston, USA. Ad26.COV2.S was a replication-incompetent adenovirus type 26 vector that expressed a prefusion-stabilized SARS-CoV-2 spike protein derived from the original Wuhan strain.

Points on this clone: There is no known antigen for this receptor. Base qualities are not recorded, but no much larger clone differs from it by a single base.

The chain employs TRBV5-4 and TRBJ1-4, and the D gene may be TRBD1, 5 bases matching. Sequences were derived from peripheral blood, sampled in a trial of Ad26.COV2.S vaccine versus placebo. The receptor comes from a person between 18 and 65 years old who received the Ad26.COV2.S COVID-19 vaccine or a placebo. The nucleotide sequence is TGTGCCAGCAGCCGGGCGGGCGGGGCGCTCGGTGAAAAACTGTTTTTT. Translation gives CASSRAGGALGEKLFF.